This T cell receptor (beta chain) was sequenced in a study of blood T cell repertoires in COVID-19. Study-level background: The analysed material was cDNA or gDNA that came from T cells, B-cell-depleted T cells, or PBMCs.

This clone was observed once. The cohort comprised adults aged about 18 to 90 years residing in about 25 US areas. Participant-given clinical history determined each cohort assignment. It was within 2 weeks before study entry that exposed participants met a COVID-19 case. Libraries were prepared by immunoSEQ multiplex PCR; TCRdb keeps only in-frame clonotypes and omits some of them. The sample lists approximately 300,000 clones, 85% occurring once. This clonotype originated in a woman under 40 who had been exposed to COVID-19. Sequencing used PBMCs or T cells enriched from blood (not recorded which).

CDR3 in amino acids: CASSRDRYSNQPQHF. DNA for the CDR3: TGTGCCAGCAGCCGGGACAGGTATAGCAATCAGCCCCAGCATTTT. This sequence joins TRBV11-2 and TRBJ1-5; 8 bases align to TRBD1. Germline CDR1 SGHAT, CDR2 FQNNGV. V gave up 5 bases and J gave up 0 bases; unmatched junction bases: 3. The CDR3 is 15 residues long.